These 24 T cell receptor beta chains originate from one sample sequenced in a study of blood T cell repertoires in COVID-19. The data were produced by immunoSEQ multiplex PCR, yet TCRdb's version contains in-frame clones alone and is incomplete. This sample has about 390,000 clones, with 80% to 90% found just once. The sequenced sample consisted of PBMCs or T cells enriched from blood (not recorded which). The receptors here all came from a woman aged 45 to 65 who had recovered from COVID-19.

This sequence joins TRBV7-2 and TRBJ1-4; TRBD1 might be the D (6 bases). Germline CDR1 and CDR2: SGHTA and FQGNSA. Deletions cut 7 bases from V and 0 bases from J, with 9 bases between. The length of the CDR3 is 14 residues. The CDR3 reads CASTWTATNEKLFF. In DNA, the CDR3 is TGTGCCAGCACCTGGACAGCAACTAATGAAAAACTGTTTTTT.

CDR3 nucleotide sequence: TGTGCCAGCGCCTCGGACAGGGTAATTAGAAATGGCTACACCTTC. It codes for CASASDRVIRNGYTF. V and J are TRBV28 and TRBJ1-2, with 8 positions matching TRBD1. This CDR3 has 15 amino acids. Germline lookup yields CDR1 MDHEN and CDR2 SYDVKM. The V and J ends lost 8 bases and 6 bases, in that order; junction bases with no gene match: 14.

This clone has just one count. The chain carries TRBV13 and TRBJ2-3; 8 bases align to TRBD2. Trimming took 3 bases from V and 2 from J; bases not matched to a gene: 4. The CDR3 runs to 15 residues. Looked up from germline, CDR1 is PRHDT and CDR2 is FYEKMQ (reference sequence). The CDR3 nucleotides read TGTGCCAGCAGCTTGGGACTAGGGCACACAGATACGCAGTATTTT. Protein: CASSLGLGHTDTQYF. The whole variable domain, filled in from reference TRBV13 and TRBJ2-3, reads AAGVIQSPRHLIKEKRETATLKCYPIPRHDTVYWYQQGPGQDPQFLISFYEKMQSDKGSIPDRFSAQQFSDYHSELNMSSLELGDSALYFCASSLGLGHTDTQYFGPGTRLTVL.

The chain uses TRBV4-1 and TRBJ2-1; 8 nucleotides align to TRBD2. This CDR3 has 16 amino acids. V lost 0 bases to trimming and J lost 7 bases; unmatched junction nucleotides: 8. Germline CDR1 and CDR2: MGHRA and YSYEKL. The chain's CDR3 is CASSQDRTSGWNEQFF. The CDR3 DNA reads TGCGCCAGCAGCCAAGATAGAACTAGCGGATGGAATGAGCAGTTCTTC.

V gene TRBV19 combines with J gene TRBJ1-1, with D perhaps matching TRBD1 (5 bases). Between the trimmed V and J ends, which lost 4 bases and 0 bases, there was a span of 21 bases. CDR1 and CDR2 (germline): LNHDA, SQIVND (reference sequence). The CDR3 has 18 residues. CDR3 residues: CASSTLGGRILLNTEAFF. The DNA for the CDR3 is TGTGCCAGTAGTACGCTGGGGGGACGGATTCTCCTGAACACTGAAGCTTTCTTT.

The chain links TRBV28 to TRBJ2-3, with D maybe TRBD1 (5 bases). Germline assignment: CDR1 MDHEN and CDR2 SYDVKM. The CDR3 totals 15 residues. The V end was cut by 1 base, the J end by 0 bases, with 8 bases between. CDR3 region: CASSLSGASTDTQYF. CDR3 nucleotide sequence: TGTGCCAGCAGTTTATCTGGGGCTAGCACAGATACGCAGTATTTT.

This clone appeared a few times. The rearrangement joins TRBV3-1 (or the pseudogene TRBV3-2) to TRBJ2-7; TRBD1 matches at 7 bases. The CDR3 extends over 15 amino acids. Per the germline V gene, CDR1 is LGHDT and CDR2 is YNNKEL (reference sequence). V lost 1 base and J lost 3; bases outside the gene matches: 6. The CDR3 sequence: CASSQVYRGGYEQYF. The CDR3 DNA follows: TGTGCCAGCAGCCAAGTTTACAGGGGCGGCTACGAGCAGTACTTC.

Here the CDR3 DNA reads TGTGCCAGCAGGACAGTAAACTATGGCTACACCTTC. It encodes CASRTVNYGYTF. The chain recombines TRBV6-5 with TRBJ1-2; perhaps TRBD1 as D (5 bases). Germline V gives CDR1 MNHEY, CDR2 SVGAGI. V dropped 6 bases and J dropped 2 bases, with 7 bases sitting between them. The CDR3 runs 12 residues.

V usage is TRBV29-1 and J usage is TRBJ1-5; D is ambiguous. Germline lookup yields CDR1 SQVTM and CDR2 ANQGSEA. The CDR3 extends over 14 amino acids. V gave up 4 bases and J gave up 3 bases, with 13 bases separating them. CDR3 DNA sequence: TGCAGCGTTGGTCACGCGGGAGTCAATCAGCCCCAGCATTTT. Its translation is CSVGHAGVNQPQHF.

The chain couples TRBV7-2 to TRBJ1-4, with unresolved D. Germline values: CDR1 SGHTA, CDR2 FQGNSA. V lost 1 base to trimming and J lost 0 bases, with 6 bases between them. This CDR3 spans 15 amino acids. CDR3 DNA sequence: TGTGCCAGCAGCTTAGTTTCCGCAACTAATGAAAAACTGTTTTTT. Its translation is CASSLVSATNEKLFF.

The chain employs TRBV30 and TRBJ1-1, with D perhaps TRBD1 (6 bases). V was clipped by 1 base and J by 9 bases, with 15 bases between them. The CDR3 length is 13 residues. The germline gives CDR1 GTSNPN, CDR2 SVGIG (reference sequence). This chain's CDR3 is CAWSAGQLQQAFF. The CDR3 DNA reads TGTGCCTGGAGTGCAGGACAGCTCCAACAAGCTTTCTTT.

DNA of the CDR3: TGTGCCAGCAGCGTCCGGACTAGTCAGCACGAGCAGTACTTC. Translation: CASSVRTSQHEQYF. The rearrangement links TRBV11-2 to TRBJ2-7, with TRBD2 matching 7 bases. Per the germline V gene, CDR1 is SGHAT and CDR2 is FQNNGV. With V trimmed by 5 bases and J by 5 bases, 9 bases remained unmatched. The CDR3 runs 14 residues.

The chain is built from TRBV7-9 and TRBJ2-3, with TRBD2 as a possible D gene (6 bases). The ends were cut back, 4 bases at V and 4 bases at J, with 18 bases in the middle. This CDR3 spans 16 amino acids. Germline-derived CDR1 and CDR2 are SEHNR and FQNEAQ (reference sequence). Here the CDR3 DNA reads TGTGCCAGCAGCTACCGGGACGGAGGGGAACCAGATACGCAGTATTTT. It codes for CASSYRDGGEPDTQYF.

The rearrangement joins TRBV12-3 or TRBV12-4 to TRBJ1-2, with a tentative D call TRBD1 (5 bases). CDR3 length: 13 amino acids. With 3 bases removed from V and 7 bases from J, the gap between germline ends came to 12 bases. The CDR3 here is CASSLAGSVGYTF. CDR3 bases: TGTGCCAGCAGTTTGGCAGGGTCGGTTGGCTACACCTTC.

This clone turned up a few times. The chain has TRBV2 and TRBJ1-1; possible D gene TRBD1, 5 bases. There are 14 residues in the CDR3. Trimming removed 3 bases at V and 4 bases at J, with 12 bases between. Looked up from germline, CDR1 is SNHLY and CDR2 is FYNNEI. The CDR3 reads CASSDRVKSTEAFF. The CDR3 nucleotides read TGTGCCAGCAGTGACAGGGTGAAGAGCACTGAAGCTTTCTTT.

The chain couples TRBV11-3 to TRBJ2-2; maybe TRBD1 (6 bases). The CDR3 runs 13 residues. Trimming cost V 8 bases and J 5 bases, with 12 bases left between them. Germline values: CDR1 SGHNT, CDR2 YENEEA. The CDR3 loop reads CASSRGLTGELFF. The CDR3 DNA is TGTGCCAGCTCCAGGGGTTTGACCGGGGAGCTGTTTTTT. The full variable domain, its missing parts supplied by reference TRBV11-3 and TRBJ2-2, is EAGVVQSPRYKIIEKKQPVAFWCNPISGHNTLYWYLQNLGQGPELLIRYENEEAVDDSQLPKDRFSAERLKGVDSTLKIQPAELGDSAVYLCASSRGLTGELFFGEGSRLTVL.

This clone was seen a single time. The J gene is TRBJ1-2, the V gene TRBV28; a possible D gene is TRBD1 (5 bases). This CDR3 is 15 amino acids long. The germline V gene has CDR1 MDHEN and CDR2 SYDVKM. V was pared by 6 bases and J by 6 bases, with 20 bases between. The CDR3 sequence is CASSIPNLTGHGYTF. DNA of the CDR3: TGTGCCAGCAGCATACCTAATCTTACAGGACATGGCTACACCTTC.

This clone was observed a handful of times. The V and J genes are TRBV19 and TRBJ2-5; 9 positions match TRBD1. The length of the CDR3 is 15 residues. V trimming: 1 base; J trimming: 2 bases; junction bases outside the gene matches: 2. Germline-derived CDR1 and CDR2 are LNHDA and SQIVND (reference sequence). The CDR3 loop reads CASSIGGQGQETQYF. The CDR3 DNA follows: TGTGCCAGTAGTATAGGAGGACAGGGGCAAGAGACCCAGTACTTC.

The gene calls are TRBV10-3 and TRBJ2-7; TRBD1 aligns across 8 bases. The germline V gene has CDR1 ENHRY and CDR2 SYGVKD. Trimming cost V 3 bases and J 1 base; bases outside gene matches: 5. This CDR3 is built from 15 residues. The CDR3 region has the DNA TGTGCCATCAGTGACAGGGGGCATATATCCTACGAGCAGTACTTC. Translation: CAISDRGHISYEQYF.

The CDR3 nucleotides are TGTGCCAGCAGTTTGCCCAGGTCCGGGACCCAGTACTTC. Encoded protein: CASSLPRSGTQYF. The chain joins TRBV28 to TRBJ2-5; D is ambiguous. With 3 bases removed from V and 7 bases from J, the gap between germline ends came to 12 bases. The CDR3 totals 13 residues. Germline assignment: CDR1 MDHEN and CDR2 SYDVKM.

This clone was counted between two and nine times. The chain links TRBV7-9 to TRBJ2-3; tentative D call: TRBD2 (5 bases). The V gene lost 5 bases and the J gene lost 0 bases, with 12 bases spanning the gap. Germline lookup yields CDR1 SEHNR and CDR2 FQNEAQ (reference sequence). The CDR3 runs 15 residues. The CDR3: CASSPSGGSTDTQYF. The CDR3 DNA sequence: TGTGCCAGCAGCCCCTCCGGAGGAAGCACAGATACGCAGTATTTT.

The chain recombines TRBV7-2 with TRBJ2-5; tentatively, D is TRBD1 (6 bases). Germline-derived CDR1 and CDR2 are SGHTA and FQGNSA. Trimming took off 5 bases at V and 7 bases at J, with 17 bases between the two ends. This CDR3 comprises 14 residues. In nucleotides, the CDR3 is TGTGCCAGCAGCGCCTCGGACAGCGGTCGGACCCAGTACTTC. It is translated as CASSASDSGRTQYF.

The rearrangement joins TRBV5-4 to TRBJ2-6, with D possibly being TRBD1 (6 bases). Trimming left V 4 bases short and J 1 base short, with 9 bases between. Germline V gene sequence: CDR1 SGHNT, CDR2 YYREEE (reference sequence). This CDR3 has 15 amino acids. The CDR3 reads CASSPGQSGANVLTF. In DNA form, the CDR3 reads TGTGCCAGCAGCCCGGGACAATCTGGGGCCAACGTCCTGACTTTC.

The chain links TRBV19 to TRBJ2-1; D not resolved. Germline V gene lookup returns CDR1 LNHDA and CDR2 SQIVND (reference sequence). This CDR3 region has 11 residues. Trimming pared 3 bases from V and 9 bases from J, leaving 6 bases between. CDR3 sequence (DNA): TGTGCCAGTAGTATCGGTGGTGAGCAGTTCTTC. Amino acids: CASSIGGEQFF.